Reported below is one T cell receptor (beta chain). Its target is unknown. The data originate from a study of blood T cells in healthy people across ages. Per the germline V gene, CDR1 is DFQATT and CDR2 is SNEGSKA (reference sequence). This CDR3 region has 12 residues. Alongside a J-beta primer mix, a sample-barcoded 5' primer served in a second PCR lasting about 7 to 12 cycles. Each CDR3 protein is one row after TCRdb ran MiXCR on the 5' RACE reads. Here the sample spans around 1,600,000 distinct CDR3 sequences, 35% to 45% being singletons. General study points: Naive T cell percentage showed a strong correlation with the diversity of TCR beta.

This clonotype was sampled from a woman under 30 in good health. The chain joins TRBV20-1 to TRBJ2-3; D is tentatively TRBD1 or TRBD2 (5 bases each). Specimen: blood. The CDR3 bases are TGCAGGGTGGGGCGGGGCACAGATACGCAGTATTTT. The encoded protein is CRVGRGTDTQYF.